These 9 T cell receptor beta chains came from one sample sequenced in a study of response to subunit inactivated influenza vaccine. MiXCR, run by TCRdb on the RT-PCR reads, gives a single entry per CDR3 protein. The sample records 560,000 or so distinct CDR3 sequences, approximately 7.6% being singletons. Sequences were derived from PBMCs from blood, sampled around 25 months after vaccination. These receptors came from a man between 50 and 69 years old who received an inactivated influenza vaccine.

The rearrangement uses TRBV5-1 and TRBJ2-1; D uncertain. This CDR3 is built from 13 residues. Germline assignment: CDR1 SGHRS and CDR2 YFSETQ. Trimming cost V 7 bases and J 1 base, with 9 bases left between them. The CDR3 protein is CASQSFSYNEQFF. CDR3 nucleotide sequence: TGCGCCAGCCAATCGTTTTCCTACAATGAGCAGTTCTTC.

In this sample, this clonotype turned up a few times. The chain uses TRBV2 and TRBJ2-7; 7 positions agree with TRBD2. V lost 4 bases to trimming and J lost 3 bases; unmatched junction nucleotides: 18. The germline gives CDR1 SNHLY, CDR2 FYNNEI. The length of the CDR3 is 18 residues. The CDR3 bases are TGTGCCAGCAGTGTTCCGGCAGACCACCCGGGAGGATACTACGAGCAGTACTTC. Its translation is CASSVPADHPGGYYEQYF. Filled out from reference TRBV2 and TRBJ2-7, the complete variable domain reads EPEVTQTPSHQVTQMGQEVILRCVPISNHLYFYWYRQILGQKVEFLVSFYNNEISEKSEIFDDQFSVERPDGSNFTLKIRSTKLEDSAMYFCASSVPADHPGGYYEQYFGPGTRLTVT.

This chain links TRBV7-9 with TRBJ2-3; 9 nucleotides line up with TRBD1. Germline V gene data show CDR1 as SEHNR and CDR2 as FQNEAQ (reference sequence). Trimming at V came to 6 bases and at J to 4 bases, leaving 8 bases not matched to a gene. This CDR3 has 15 residues. The chain's CDR3 is CASSSTGTGPDTQYF. The CDR3 nucleotides read TGTGCCAGCAGTTCCACCGGGACAGGGCCAGATACGCAGTATTTT.

A few counts support this clonotype. V gene TRBV7-9 combines with J gene TRBJ2-1; 7 bases match TRBD1. The CDR3 spans 15 residues. Germline assignment: CDR1 SEHNR and CDR2 FQNEAQ (reference sequence). V shed 5 bases and J 4 bases; nucleotides not matched to a gene: 8. The CDR3 bases are TGTGCCAGCAGCCAGAGGGGGCGGTTGTACAATGAGCAGTTCTTC. Translating gives CASSQRGRLYNEQFF.

This clonotype was seen repeatedly, ten times or more. The chain recombines TRBV4-2 with TRBJ2-5, with TRBD2 identical over 11 bases. The V and J ends lost 3 bases and 2 bases, in that order; junction bases with no gene match: 5. The CDR3 is 16 amino acids. Germline assignment: CDR1 LGHNA and CDR2 YNFKEQ. Here the CDR3 DNA reads TGTGCCAGCAGCCAGGGACTAGCGGATACTCAAGAGACCCAGTACTTC. Translated: CASSQGLADTQETQYF.

This clonotype has only a few counts. V and J are TRBV28 and TRBJ1-5; D is unclear. The CDR3 spans 13 residues. The V gene lost 3 bases and the J gene lost 4 bases, with 7 bases spanning the gap. CDR1 and CDR2 from the germline V gene are MDHEN and SYDVKM. The CDR3 loop is CASSLFRNQPQHF. The CDR3 DNA reads as TGTGCCAGCAGTTTGTTTCGGAATCAGCCCCAGCATTTT.

This clonotype occurred a few times. The genes are TRBV7-9 and TRBJ2-1, with TRBD2 matching 9 bases. The CDR3 is 14 amino acids. From germline, CDR1 is SEHNR and CDR2 FQNEAQ (reference sequence). Trimming cost V 5 bases and J 8 bases; bases outside gene matches: 7. Here the CDR3 reads CASSPGLAIDEQFF. CDR3 in DNA: TGTGCCAGCAGCCCCGGACTAGCGATTGATGAGCAGTTCTTC.

V is TRBV7-2 and J is TRBJ2-1, with D unresolved. Deletions cut 0 bases from V and 8 bases from J, with 8 bases between. The CDR3 consists of 13 residues. The germline V gene encodes CDR1 SGHTA and CDR2 FQGNSA. The DNA of the CDR3 is TGTGCCAGCAGCTTAGCGCAGGTACATGAGCAGTTCTTC. This sequence encodes CASSLAQVHEQFF.

This clonotype was seen a handful of times. V gene TRBV29-1 combines with J gene TRBJ2-3; either TRBD1 or TRBD2 may fit D (5 bases each). V lost 0 bases and J lost 9, with 22 bases in between. CDR1 and CDR2 (germline): SQVTM, ANQGSEA. The CDR3 runs to 16 residues. DNA of the CDR3: TGCAGCGTTGAAGATTCCGCCAGGGACGGATACGGGACGCAGTATTTT. The encoded protein is CSVEDSARDGYGTQYF.